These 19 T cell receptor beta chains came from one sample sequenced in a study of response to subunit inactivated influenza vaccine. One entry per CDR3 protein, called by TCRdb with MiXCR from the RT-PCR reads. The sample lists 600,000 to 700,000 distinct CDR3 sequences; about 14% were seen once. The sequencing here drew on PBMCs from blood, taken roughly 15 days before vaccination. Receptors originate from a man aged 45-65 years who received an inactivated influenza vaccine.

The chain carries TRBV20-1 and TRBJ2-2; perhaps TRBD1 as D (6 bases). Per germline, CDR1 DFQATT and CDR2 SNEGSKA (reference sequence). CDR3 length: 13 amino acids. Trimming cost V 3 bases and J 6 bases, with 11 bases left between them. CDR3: CSASLRGAGELFF. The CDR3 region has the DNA TGCAGTGCTAGCCTCAGGGGCGCCGGGGAGCTGTTTTTT.

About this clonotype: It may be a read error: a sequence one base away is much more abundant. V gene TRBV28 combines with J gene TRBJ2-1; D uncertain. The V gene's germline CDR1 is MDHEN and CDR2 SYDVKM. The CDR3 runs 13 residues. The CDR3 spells CASSLRSYNERFF. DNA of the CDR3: TGTGCCAGCAGTTTGCGGTCCTACAATGAGCGGTTCTTC. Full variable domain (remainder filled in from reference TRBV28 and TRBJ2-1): DVKVTQSSRYLVKRTGEKVFLECVQDMDHENMFWYRQDPGLGLRLIYFSYDVKMKEKGDIPEGYSVSREKKERFSLILESASTNQTSMYLCASSLRSYNERFFGPGTRLTVL.

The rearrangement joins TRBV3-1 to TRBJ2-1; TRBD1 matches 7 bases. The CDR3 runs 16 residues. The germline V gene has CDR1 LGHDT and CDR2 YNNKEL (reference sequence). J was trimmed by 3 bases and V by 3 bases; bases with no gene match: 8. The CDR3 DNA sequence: TGTGCCAGCAGCCAGGGAAGGACAGGATTCTACAATGAGCAGTTCTTC. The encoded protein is CASSQGRTGFYNEQFF.

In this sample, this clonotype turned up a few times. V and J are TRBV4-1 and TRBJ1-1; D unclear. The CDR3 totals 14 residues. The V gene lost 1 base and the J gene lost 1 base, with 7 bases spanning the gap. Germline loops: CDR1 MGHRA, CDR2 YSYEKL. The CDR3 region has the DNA TGCGCCAGCAGCCAAGGGATTGGGAACACTGAAGCTTTCTTT. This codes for CASSQGIGNTEAFF.

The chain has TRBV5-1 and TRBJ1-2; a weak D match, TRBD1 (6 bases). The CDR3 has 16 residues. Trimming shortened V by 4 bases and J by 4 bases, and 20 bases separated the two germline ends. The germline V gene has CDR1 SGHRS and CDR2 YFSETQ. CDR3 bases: TGCGCCAGCAGCGTGTCACCTAACAGGGTCAGCTATGGCTACACCTTC. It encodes CASSVSPNRVSYGYTF.

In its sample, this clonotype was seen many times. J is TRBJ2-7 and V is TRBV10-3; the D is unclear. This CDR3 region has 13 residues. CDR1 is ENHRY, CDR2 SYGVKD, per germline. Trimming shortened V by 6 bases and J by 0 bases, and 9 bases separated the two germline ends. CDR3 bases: TGTGCCATCAGGGGCGGTGACTCCTACGAGCAGTACTTC. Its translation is CAIRGGDSYEQYF.

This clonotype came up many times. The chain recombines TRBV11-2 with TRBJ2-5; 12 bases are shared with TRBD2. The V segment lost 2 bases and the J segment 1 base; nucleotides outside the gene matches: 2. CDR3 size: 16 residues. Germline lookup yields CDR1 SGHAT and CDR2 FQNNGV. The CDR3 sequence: CASSLMGLAGQETQYF. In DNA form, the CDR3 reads TGTGCCAGCAGCTTAATGGGACTAGCGGGCCAAGAGACCCAGTACTTC. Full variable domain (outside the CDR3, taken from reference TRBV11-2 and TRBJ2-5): EAGVAQSPRYKIIEKRQSVAFWCNPISGHATLYWYQQILGQGPKLLIQFQNNGVVDDSQLPKDRFSAERLKGVDSTLKIQPAKLEDSAVYLCASSLMGLAGQETQYFGPGTRLLVL.

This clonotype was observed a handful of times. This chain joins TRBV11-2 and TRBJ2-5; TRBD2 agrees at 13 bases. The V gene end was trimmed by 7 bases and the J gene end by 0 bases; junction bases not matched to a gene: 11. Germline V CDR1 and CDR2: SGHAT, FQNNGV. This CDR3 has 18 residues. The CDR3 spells CASTGLAGDWGYQETQYF. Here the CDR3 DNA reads TGTGCCAGCACCGGACTAGCGGGAGATTGGGGGTACCAAGAGACCCAGTACTTC. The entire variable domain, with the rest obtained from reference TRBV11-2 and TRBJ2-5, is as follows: EAGVAQSPRYKIIEKRQSVAFWCNPISGHATLYWYQQILGQGPKLLIQFQNNGVVDDSQLPKDRFSAERLKGVDSTLKIQPAKLEDSAVYLCASTGLAGDWGYQETQYFGPGTRLLVL.

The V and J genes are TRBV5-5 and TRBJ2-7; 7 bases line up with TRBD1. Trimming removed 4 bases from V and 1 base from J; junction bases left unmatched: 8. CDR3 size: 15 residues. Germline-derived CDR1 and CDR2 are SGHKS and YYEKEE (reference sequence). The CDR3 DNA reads TGTGCCAGCAGCCCTCGACAGGGTTTATCCTACGAGCAGTACTTC. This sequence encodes CASSPRQGLSYEQYF. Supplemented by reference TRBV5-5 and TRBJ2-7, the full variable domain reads DAGVTQSPTHLIKTRGQQVTLRCSPISGHKSVSWYQQVLGQGPQFIFQYYEKEERGRGNFPDRFSARQFPNYSSELNVNALLLGDSALYLCASSPRQGLSYEQYFGPGTRLTVT.

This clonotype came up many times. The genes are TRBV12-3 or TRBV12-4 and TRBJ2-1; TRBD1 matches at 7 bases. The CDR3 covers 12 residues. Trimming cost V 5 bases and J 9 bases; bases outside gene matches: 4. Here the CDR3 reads CASSPTGPEQFF. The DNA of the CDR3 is TGTGCCAGCAGTCCGACAGGGCCTGAGCAGTTCTTC.

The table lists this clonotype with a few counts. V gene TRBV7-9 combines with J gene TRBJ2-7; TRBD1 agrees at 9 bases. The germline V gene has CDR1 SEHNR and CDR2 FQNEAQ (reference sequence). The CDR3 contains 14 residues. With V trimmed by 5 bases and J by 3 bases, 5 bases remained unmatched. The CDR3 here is CASSTQTGGYEQYF. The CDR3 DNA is TGTGCCAGCAGCACACAGACAGGGGGCTACGAGCAGTACTTC.

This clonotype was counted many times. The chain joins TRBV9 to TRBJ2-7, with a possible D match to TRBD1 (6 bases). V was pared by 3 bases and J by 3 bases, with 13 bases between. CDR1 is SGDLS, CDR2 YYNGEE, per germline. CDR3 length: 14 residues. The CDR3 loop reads CASSESTGFYEQYF. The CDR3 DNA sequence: TGTGCCAGCAGCGAGTCGACAGGTTTCTACGAGCAGTACTTC.

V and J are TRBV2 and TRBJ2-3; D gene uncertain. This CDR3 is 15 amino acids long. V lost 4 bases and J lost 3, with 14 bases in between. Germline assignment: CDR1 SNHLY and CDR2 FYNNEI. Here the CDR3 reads CASSAANEITDTQYF. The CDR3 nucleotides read TGTGCCAGCAGTGCTGCTAACGAAATTACAGATACGCAGTATTTT. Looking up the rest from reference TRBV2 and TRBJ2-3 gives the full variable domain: EPEVTQTPSHQVTQMGQEVILRCVPISNHLYFYWYRQILGQKVEFLVSFYNNEISEKSEIFDDQFSVERPDGSNFTLKIRSTKLEDSAMYFCASSAANEITDTQYFGPGTRLTVL.

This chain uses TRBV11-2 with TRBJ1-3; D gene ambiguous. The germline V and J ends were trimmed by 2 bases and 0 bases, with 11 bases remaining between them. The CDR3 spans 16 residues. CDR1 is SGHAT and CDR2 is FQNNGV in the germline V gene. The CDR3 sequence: CASSLIPQSSGNTIYF. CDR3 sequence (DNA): TGTGCCAGCAGCTTAATTCCCCAGAGCTCTGGAAACACCATATATTTT.

CDR3: CASSFGAGVSPYEQYF. The CDR3 DNA sequence: TGTGCCAGCAGCTTTGGGGCGGGAGTTTCTCCTTACGAGCAGTACTTC. This sequence joins TRBV11-2 and TRBJ2-7, with 7 nucleotides matching TRBD2. Germline CDR1 and CDR2: SGHAT and FQNNGV. The CDR3 length is 16 residues. J gave up 4 bases and V 3 bases, and 12 bases lay outside the gene matches. Variable domain in full (rest from reference TRBV11-2 and TRBJ2-7): EAGVAQSPRYKIIEKRQSVAFWCNPISGHATLYWYQQILGQGPKLLIQFQNNGVVDDSQLPKDRFSAERLKGVDSTLKIQPAKLEDSAVYLCASSFGAGVSPYEQYFGPGTRLTVT.

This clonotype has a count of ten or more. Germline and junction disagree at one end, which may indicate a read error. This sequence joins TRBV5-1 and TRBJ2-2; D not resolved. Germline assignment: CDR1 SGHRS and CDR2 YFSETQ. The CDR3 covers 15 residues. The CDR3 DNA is TGCGCCAGCAGCTTGGGCCCTACTCAAACCGAGGAGCTGTTTTTT. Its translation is CASSLGPTQTEELFF.

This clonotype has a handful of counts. For the CDR3, the DNA is TGTGCCAGCAGCTTAGAGGGACTAGCGACCTACAATGAGCAGTTCTTC. Translating gives CASSLEGLATYNEQFF. The gene calls are TRBV7-2 and TRBJ2-1, with 10 bases that match TRBD2. Trimming at V came to 1 base and at J to 2 bases, leaving 2 bases not matched to a gene. CDR1 and CDR2 from the germline V gene are SGHTA and FQGNSA. CDR3 length equals 16 residues.

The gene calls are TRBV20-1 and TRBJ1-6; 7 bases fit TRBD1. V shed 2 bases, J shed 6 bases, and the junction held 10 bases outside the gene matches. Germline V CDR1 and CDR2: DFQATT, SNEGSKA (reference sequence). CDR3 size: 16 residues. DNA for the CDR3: TGCAGTGCTAGACCCAAATACAGGGGAAGTAATTCACCCCTCCACTTT. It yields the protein CSARPKYRGSNSPLHF.

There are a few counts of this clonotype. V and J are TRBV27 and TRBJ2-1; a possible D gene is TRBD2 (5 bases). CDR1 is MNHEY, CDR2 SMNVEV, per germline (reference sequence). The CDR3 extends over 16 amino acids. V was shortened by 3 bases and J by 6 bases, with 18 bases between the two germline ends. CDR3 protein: CASSLAPGFFGNEQFF. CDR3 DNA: TGTGCCAGCAGTTTGGCCCCGGGGTTTTTTGGCAATGAGCAGTTCTTC.